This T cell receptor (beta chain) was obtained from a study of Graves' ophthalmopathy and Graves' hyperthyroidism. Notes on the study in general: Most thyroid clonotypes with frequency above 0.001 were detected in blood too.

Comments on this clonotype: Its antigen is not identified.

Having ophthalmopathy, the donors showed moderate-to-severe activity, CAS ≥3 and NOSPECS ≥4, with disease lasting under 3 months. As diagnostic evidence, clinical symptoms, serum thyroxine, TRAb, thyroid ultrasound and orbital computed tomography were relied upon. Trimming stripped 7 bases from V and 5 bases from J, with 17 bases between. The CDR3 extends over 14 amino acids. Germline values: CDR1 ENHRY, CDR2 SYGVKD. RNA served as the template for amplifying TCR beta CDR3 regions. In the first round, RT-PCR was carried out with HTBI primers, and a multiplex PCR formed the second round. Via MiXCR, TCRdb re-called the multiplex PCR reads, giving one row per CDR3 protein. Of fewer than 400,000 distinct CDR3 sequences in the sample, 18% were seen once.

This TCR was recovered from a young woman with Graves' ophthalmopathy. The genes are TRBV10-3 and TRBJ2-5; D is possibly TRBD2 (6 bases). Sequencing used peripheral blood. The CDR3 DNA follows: TGTGCCATCAACTCGGGAGAGCGAAGGGAGACCCAGTACTTC. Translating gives CAINSGERRETQYF.